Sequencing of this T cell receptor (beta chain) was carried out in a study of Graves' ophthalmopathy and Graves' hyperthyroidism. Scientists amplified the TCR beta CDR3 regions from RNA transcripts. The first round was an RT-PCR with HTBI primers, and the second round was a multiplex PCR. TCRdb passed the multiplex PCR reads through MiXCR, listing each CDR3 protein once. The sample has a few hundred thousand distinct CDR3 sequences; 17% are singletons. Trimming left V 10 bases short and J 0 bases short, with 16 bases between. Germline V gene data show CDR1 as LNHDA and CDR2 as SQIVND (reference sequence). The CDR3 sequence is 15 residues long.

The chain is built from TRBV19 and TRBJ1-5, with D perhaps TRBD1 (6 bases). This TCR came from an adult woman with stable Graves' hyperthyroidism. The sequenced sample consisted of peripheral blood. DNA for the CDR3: TGTGCCACCCGAGGGGGGGTTAATAGCAATCAGCCCCAGCATTTT. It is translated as CATRGGVNSNQPQHF.